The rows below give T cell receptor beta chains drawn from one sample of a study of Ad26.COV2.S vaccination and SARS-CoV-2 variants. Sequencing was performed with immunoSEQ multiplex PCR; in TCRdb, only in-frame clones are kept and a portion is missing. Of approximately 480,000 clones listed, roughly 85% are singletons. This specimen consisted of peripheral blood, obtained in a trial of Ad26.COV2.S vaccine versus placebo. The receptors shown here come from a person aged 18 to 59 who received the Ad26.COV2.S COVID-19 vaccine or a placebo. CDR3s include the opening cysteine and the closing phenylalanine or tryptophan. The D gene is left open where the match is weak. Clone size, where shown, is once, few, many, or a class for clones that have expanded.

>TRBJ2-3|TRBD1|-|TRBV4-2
CASSQGQGQSTDTQYF
TGTGCCAGCAGCCAAGGCCAGGGACAGAGCACAGATACGCAGTATTTT
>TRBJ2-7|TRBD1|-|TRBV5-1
CASSLRTGGMGEQYF
TGCGCCAGCAGCTTGAGAACAGGGGGAATGGGCGAGCAGTACTTC
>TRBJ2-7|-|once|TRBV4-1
CASSQVGGYEQYF
TGCGCCAGCAGCCAAGTCGGAGGCTACGAGCAGTACTTC
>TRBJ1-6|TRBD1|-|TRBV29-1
CSVATGPSGNSPLHF
TGCAGCGTGGCGACAGGGCCTTCGGGTAATTCACCCCTCCACTTT
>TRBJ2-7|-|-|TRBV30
CACLGLSPNEQYF
TGTGCCTGCCTAGGACTGTCCCCAAACGAGCAGTACTTC
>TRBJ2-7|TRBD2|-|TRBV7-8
CASSSLAGGLYEQYF
TGTGCCAGCAGTTCGCTAGCGGGAGGGCTGTACGAGCAGTACTTC
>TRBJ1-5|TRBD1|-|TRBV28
CASSQQGARGQPQHF
TGTGCCAGCAGTCAACAGGGGGCGCGGGGTCAGCCCCAGCATTTT
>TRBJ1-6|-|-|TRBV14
CASSQRTGWNSPLHF
TGTGCCAGCAGCCAAAGAACAGGGTGGAATTCACCCCTCCACTTT
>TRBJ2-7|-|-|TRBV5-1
CASSRETYEQYF
TGCGCCAGCAGTCGGGAGACGTACGAGCAGTACTTC
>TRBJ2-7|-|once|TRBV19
CASSPGLSAYEQYF
TGTGCCAGTAGCCCGGGGCTAAGCGCCTACGAGCAGTACTTC
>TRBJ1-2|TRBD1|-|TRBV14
CASSQAPAQGAGSYGYTF
TGTGCCAGCAGCCAAGCGCCGGCCCAGGGGGCTGGAAGTTATGGCTACACCTTC
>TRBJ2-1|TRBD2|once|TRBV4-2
CASSQDDLAGGPNEQFF
TGTGCCAGCAGCCAAGATGACCTAGCGGGAGGGCCCAATGAGCAGTTCTTC
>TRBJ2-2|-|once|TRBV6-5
CASSIRRSGELFF
TGTGCCAGCAGTATAAGAAGGTCCGGGGAGCTGTTTTTT
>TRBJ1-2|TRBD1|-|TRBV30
CAWSVGGQGYSNYGYTF
TGTGCCTGGAGTGTGGGGGGACAGGGGTATTCTAACTATGGCTACACCTTC
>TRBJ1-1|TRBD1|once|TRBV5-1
CASSLGQGVGVTEAFF
TGCGCCAGCAGCTTGGGCCAGGGGGTAGGCGTGACTGAAGCTTTCTTT
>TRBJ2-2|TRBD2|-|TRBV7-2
CASPREGEGTGELFF
TGTGCCAGCCCTCGGGAGGGGGAGGGCACCGGGGAGCTGTTTTTT